This paragraph reports one TCR beta chain. Antigen unknown. Researchers ran the assay at a deep level. The input for sorted-subset replicate PCRs was around 0.2 ug DNA, tens of thousands of T cell genomes. Sequencing was performed with immunoSEQ multiplex PCR; in TCRdb, only in-frame clones are kept and a portion is missing. The sample yields about a million clones, 60% to 80% seen once. This record comes from a study of shared clonotypes between healthy human individuals. Overall study results and limits: It was the non-shared clonotypes that had lower generation probabilities than clonotypes shared by all four donors.

Both subsets, CD45RA+ naive and CD45RA-negative memory, were split from the CD4+ cells. The source is a man younger than 35 in good health. Some clones in this sample may be carry-over from other donors' samples. Input material: memory CD4+ T cells from PBMCs. Subset reported: CD45RA-negative fraction.

The CDR3 sequence: CASSQPKTCEQFF. The CDR3 DNA reads as TGCGCCAGCAGTCAACCCAAGACCTGTGAGCAGTTCTTC. This chain connects TRBV23-1 to TRBJ2-1, with unresolved D. TRBV23-1 is recorded as an ORF, its role being uncertain. The V and J ends lost 2 bases and 9 bases respectively, with 11 bases between them. This CDR3 region has 13 residues.